A selection of T cell receptor beta chains follows, all from one sample in a study of blood T cell repertoires in COVID-19. Clones were sequenced by immunoSEQ multiplex PCR, and TCRdb holds only the in-frame ones, with some missing. The sample includes 200,000 to 250,000 clones, roughly 88% of them seen just once. Sequencing was done on a sample of peripheral blood. The receptors were sampled from a man aged 18 to 29 with active or convalescent COVID-19. Each CDR3 is given with its conserved first and last residue. D genes are given only for firm matches. Clone size is shown for a subset of rows, as once, few, many or a class of expanded clone.

J: TRBJ2-3
D: TRBD2
V: TRBV24-1
size: .
CDR3: CATSDRLASDTQYF
DNA: TGTGCCACCAGTGATCGACTAGCTTCAGATACGCAGTATTTT

J: TRBJ1-2
D: TRBD1
V: TRBV30
size: .
CDR3: CAWSVRGGVPLNGYTF
DNA: TGTGCCTGGAGTGTACGAGGGGGCGTCCCATTAAATGGCTACACCTTC

J: TRBJ2-3
D: .
V: TRBV19
size: .
CDR3: CATEGGLTDTQYF
DNA: TGTGCCACCGAGGGCGGCTTAACAGATACGCAGTATTTT

J: TRBJ2-7
D: TRBD1
V: TRBV3-1/TRBV3-2
size: .
CDR3: CASSQPDRLVAHEQYF
DNA: TGTGCCAGCAGCCAGCCGGACAGGCTGGTAGCCCACGAGCAGTACTTC

J: TRBJ1-2
D: TRBD1
V: TRBV4-2
size: .
CDR3: CASRNEGQGNYGYTF
DNA: TGTGCCAGCAGGAATGAGGGACAGGGTAACTATGGCTACACCTTC

J: TRBJ2-5
D: TRBD1
V: TRBV9
size: .
CDR3: CASSVGDRAQETQYF
DNA: TGTGCCAGCAGCGTAGGGGACAGGGCTCAAGAGACCCAGTACTTC

J: TRBJ2-3
D: TRBD1
V: TRBV4-1
size: .
CDR3: CASSLQGQGSTDTQYF
DNA: TGCGCCAGCAGCCTGCAAGGACAGGGGAGCACAGATACGCAGTATTTT

J: TRBJ2-3
D: .
V: TRBV15
size: once
CDR3: CATSRGGPRTDTQYF
DNA: TGTGCCACCAGCAGAGGAGGGCCGAGAACAGATACGCAGTATTTT

J: TRBJ1-4
D: .
V: TRBV25-1
size: few
CDR3: CASSDRTITNEKLFF
DNA: TGTGCCAGCAGTGACAGGACTATAACTAATGAAAAACTGTTTTTT

J: TRBJ1-4
D: .
V: TRBV19
size: few
CDR3: CASSIGDEKLFF
DNA: TGTGCCAGTAGTATCGGGGATGAAAAACTGTTTTTT

J: TRBJ1-5
D: .
V: TRBV7-2
size: .
CDR3: CASSLAPGTAGQPQHF
DNA: TGTGCCAGCAGCTTAGCGCCAGGAACCGCAGGTCAGCCCCAGCATTTT

J: TRBJ1-1
D: TRBD1
V: TRBV28
size: .
CDR3: CASSLVDREMNTEAFF
DNA: TGTGCCAGCAGTTTAGTGGACAGGGAAATGAACACTGAAGCTTTCTTT

J: TRBJ1-3
D: .
V: TRBV2
size: .
CDR3: CASSSEYSGNTIYF
DNA: TGTGCCAGCAGTTCAGAATACTCTGGAAACACCATATATTTT

J: TRBJ1-4
D: .
V: TRBV30
size: .
CDR3: CAWRNRVRGEKLFF
DNA: TGTGCCTGGAGAAACAGGGTGCGTGGTGAAAAACTGTTTTTT

J: TRBJ2-2
D: TRBD1
V: TRBV3-1/TRBV3-2
size: .
CDR3: CASSQLTGGVRTGELFF
DNA: TGTGCCAGCAGCCAACTGACAGGGGGCGTACGAACCGGGGAGCTGTTTTTT

J: TRBJ2-7
D: TRBD1
V: TRBV6-6
size: .
CDR3: CASSSGQGRPYEQYF
DNA: TGTGCCAGCAGTTCGGGACAGGGGAGACCCTACGAGCAGTACTTC

J: TRBJ1-1
D: .
V: TRBV11-2
size: .
CDR3: CASSLTAGPNTEAFF
DNA: TGTGCCAGCAGCTTAACGGCAGGCCCGAACACTGAAGCTTTCTTT

J: TRBJ2-2
D: .
V: TRBV5-1
size: .
CDR3: CASSLDSDTGELFF
DNA: TGCGCCAGCAGCTTGGATTCCGACACCGGGGAGCTGTTTTTT

J: TRBJ2-1
D: TRBD2
V: TRBV3-1/TRBV3-2
size: .
CDR3: CASSLTSAGEQFF
DNA: TGTGCCAGCAGCCTGACTAGCGCGGGTGAGCAGTTCTTC

J: TRBJ1-2
D: .
V: TRBV9
size: .
CDR3: CASSPTGGGYGYTF
DNA: TGTGCCAGCAGCCCGACAGGCGGCGGCTATGGCTACACCTTC

J: TRBJ2-5
D: TRBD2
V: TRBV6-2/TRBV6-3
size: .
CDR3: CASSYTHYRLAGGETQYF
DNA: TGTGCCAGCAGTTACACACACTACCGACTAGCGGGAGGAGAGACCCAGTACTTC

J: TRBJ1-1
D: .
V: TRBV20-1
size: .
CDR3: CSARANLEAFF
DNA: TGCAGTGCTAGAGCAAACTTAGAAGCTTTCTTT

J: TRBJ2-7
D: .
V: TRBV5-1
size: .
CDR3: CASSRTTGAGHEQYF
DNA: TGCGCCAGCAGCCGCACTACGGGAGCGGGCCACGAGCAGTACTTC

J: TRBJ2-3
D: .
V: TRBV5-4
size: .
CDR3: CASSGRLGDTQYF
DNA: TGTGCCAGCAGCGGCCGACTAGGCGATACGCAGTATTTT

J: TRBJ2-1
D: .
V: TRBV15
size: .
CDR3: CATSRDQGKFYNEQFF
DNA: TGTGCCACCAGCAGAGATCAGGGAAAGTTTTACAATGAGCAGTTCTTC

J: TRBJ1-4
D: TRBD1
V: TRBV11-2
size: .
CDR3: CASSLAGGAYEKLFF
DNA: TGTGCCAGCAGCCTAGCAGGGGGCGCGTATGAAAAACTGTTTTTT

J: TRBJ1-1
D: TRBD1
V: TRBV19
size: .
CDR3: CATRQGAEVSEAFF
DNA: TGTGCCACAAGACAGGGGGCGGAGGTTTCTGAAGCTTTCTTT

J: TRBJ2-7
D: .
V: TRBV19
size: .
CDR3: CASSISGSSYEQYF
DNA: TGTGCCAGTAGTATATCCGGGAGCTCCTACGAGCAGTACTTC

J: TRBJ1-2
D: .
V: TRBV30
size: .
CDR3: CAWSFWADGYTF
DNA: TGTGCCTGGAGTTTCTGGGCAGATGGCTACACCTTC

J: TRBJ2-5
D: .
V: TRBV7-7
size: .
CDR3: CASSLQDSGETQYF
DNA: TGTGCCAGCAGCTTGCAGGACAGTGGGGAGACCCAGTACTTC

J: TRBJ1-2
D: .
V: TRBV18
size: .
CDR3: CASSAGGGYGYTF
DNA: TGTGCCAGCTCAGCGGGAGGGGGCTATGGCTACACCTTC

J: TRBJ1-1
D: .
V: TRBV5-4
size: .
CDR3: CASSPSRENTEAFF
DNA: TGTGCCAGCAGCCCTTCCAGGGAGAACACTGAAGCTTTCTTT

J: TRBJ1-1
D: .
V: TRBV2
size: .
CDR3: CATHGGEEAFF
DNA: TGTGCCACCCACGGGGGGGAGGAAGCTTTCTTT

J: TRBJ1-2
D: TRBD1
V: TRBV4-1
size: .
CDR3: CASSPHGTDLYGYTF
DNA: TGCGCCAGCAGTCCCCACGGGACAGACCTCTATGGCTACACCTTC

J: TRBJ1-2
D: .
V: TRBV2
size: .
CDR3: CASTPEGDGYTF
DNA: TGTGCCAGCACCCCAGAGGGGGATGGCTACACCTTC

J: TRBJ2-7
D: .
V: TRBV30
size: .
CDR3: CAWSPLAGDYEQYF
DNA: TGTGCCTGGAGCCCTCTAGCAGGGGACTACGAGCAGTACTTC

J: TRBJ2-1
D: .
V: TRBV30
size: .
CDR3: CACQTLDEQFF
DNA: TGTGCCTGCCAAACCCTAGATGAGCAGTTCTTC

J: TRBJ1-5
D: TRBD1
V: TRBV5-5
size: .
CDR3: CASSPGQDSKRNQPQHF
DNA: TGTGCCAGCAGCCCCGGACAGGATTCGAAAAGGAATCAGCCCCAGCATTTT

J: TRBJ2-3
D: TRBD2
V: TRBV5-4
size: once
CDR3: CASSSLWVAGVLTDTQYF
DNA: TGTGCCAGCAGCTCCCTTTGGGTAGCGGGAGTGCTCACAGATACGCAGTATTTT

J: TRBJ2-7
D: .
V: TRBV6-5
size: once
CDR3: CASSRGYEQYF
DNA: TGTGCCAGCAGTAGGGGCTACGAGCAGTACTTC

J: TRBJ1-2
D: .
V: TRBV10-3
size: few
CDR3: CAISEAGVNYGYTF
DNA: TGTGCCATCAGTGAGGCAGGGGTTAACTATGGCTACACCTTC

J: TRBJ2-5
D: TRBD1
V: TRBV11-2
size: .
CDR3: CASSFGWTGQETQYF
DNA: TGTGCCAGCAGCTTCGGCTGGACAGGCCAAGAGACCCAGTACTTC

J: TRBJ1-5
D: TRBD1
V: TRBV7-2
size: once
CDR3: CASSLRVGTGGGQPQHF
DNA: TGTGCCAGCAGCCTGCGGGTAGGGACAGGGGGCGGTCAGCCCCAGCATTTT

J: TRBJ2-3
D: .
V: TRBV28
size: .
CDR3: CASSFISGLFTDTQYF
DNA: TGTGCCAGCAGTTTCATCAGCGGACTATTCACAGATACGCAGTATTTT

J: TRBJ2-7
D: TRBD2
V: TRBV18
size: .
CDR3: CASSHRTSGSYEQYF
DNA: TGTGCCAGCTCACATAGGACTAGCGGCTCCTACGAGCAGTACTTC

J: TRBJ2-5
D: .
V: TRBV27
size: .
CDR3: CASSFGGSGGQYF
DNA: TGTGCCAGCAGTTTCGGTGGGTCCGGGGGCCAGTACTTC

J: TRBJ1-3
D: TRBD1
V: TRBV6-5
size: .
CDR3: CASRGQSSGNTIYF
DNA: TGTGCCAGCAGGGGACAGAGCTCTGGAAACACCATATATTTT

J: TRBJ2-7
D: TRBD2
V: TRBV7-8
size: .
CDR3: CASSLAKRGYEQYF
DNA: TGTGCCAGCAGCTTAGCAAAGCGGGGGTACGAGCAGTACTTC

J: TRBJ1-4
D: TRBD1
V: TRBV11-2
size: .
CDR3: CASSSKSGGVGLFF
DNA: TGTGCCAGCAGCTCGAAATCAGGGGGCGTTGGACTGTTTTTT

J: TRBJ2-3
D: TRBD1
V: TRBV18
size: once
CDR3: CASSPLGQGFADTQYF
DNA: TGTGCCAGCTCACCACTGGGACAGGGGTTCGCAGATACGCAGTATTTT

J: TRBJ2-3
D: .
V: TRBV6-2/TRBV6-3
size: .
CDR3: CASSFSGYTDTQYF
DNA: TGTGCCAGCAGTTTTAGCGGTTACACAGATACGCAGTATTTT

J: TRBJ2-5
D: .
V: TRBV5-1
size: .
CDR3: CASSFQGQETQYF
DNA: TGCGCCAGCAGCTTTCAGGGCCAAGAGACCCAGTACTTC

J: TRBJ2-1
D: TRBD1
V: TRBV3-1/TRBV3-2
size: few
CDR3: CASRGRDRYYNEQFF
DNA: TGTGCCAGCAGGGGTCGGGACAGGTATTACAATGAGCAGTTCTTC

J: TRBJ2-1
D: .
V: TRBV18
size: .
CDR3: CASSTLVGSSYNEQFF
DNA: TGTGCCAGCTCCACCCTCGTCGGTAGCTCCTACAATGAGCAGTTCTTC